The present T cell receptor beta chain was sequenced within a study of T-cell reconstitution after alpha-beta-depleted transplantation in children. Regarding the study as a whole: From newly produced T cells came most of the T-cell counts and diversity one year after transplant.

A TCRbeta library incorporating unique molecular identifiers was prepared. TCRdb recomputed calls from the PCR reads with MiXCR, one row per CDR3 protein. The data hold fewer than 35,000 distinct CDR3 sequences, with about 6.2% observed a single time. V lost 8 bases, J lost 0 bases, and 5 bases stayed unmatched. Germline assignment: CDR1 MNHEY and CDR2 SVGEGT. This CDR3 has 14 residues. This clonotype was seen at least ten times. The antigen remains undetermined. V is TRBV6-2 or TRBV6-3 and J is TRBJ1-1; 8 bases align to TRBD1. This clonotype was sampled from a male patient under 18 who had a stem cell transplant for acute myeloid leukemia, so the T cells may come from the graft donor. The sequences come from PBMCs, mostly from graft donor cells, collected 180 days after TCRalphabeta/CD19-depleted stem cell transplant. CDR3 sequence (DNA): TGTGCCAGCCATCCGGGACAGGTGAACACTGAAGCTTTCTTT. This codes for CASHPGQVNTEAFF.